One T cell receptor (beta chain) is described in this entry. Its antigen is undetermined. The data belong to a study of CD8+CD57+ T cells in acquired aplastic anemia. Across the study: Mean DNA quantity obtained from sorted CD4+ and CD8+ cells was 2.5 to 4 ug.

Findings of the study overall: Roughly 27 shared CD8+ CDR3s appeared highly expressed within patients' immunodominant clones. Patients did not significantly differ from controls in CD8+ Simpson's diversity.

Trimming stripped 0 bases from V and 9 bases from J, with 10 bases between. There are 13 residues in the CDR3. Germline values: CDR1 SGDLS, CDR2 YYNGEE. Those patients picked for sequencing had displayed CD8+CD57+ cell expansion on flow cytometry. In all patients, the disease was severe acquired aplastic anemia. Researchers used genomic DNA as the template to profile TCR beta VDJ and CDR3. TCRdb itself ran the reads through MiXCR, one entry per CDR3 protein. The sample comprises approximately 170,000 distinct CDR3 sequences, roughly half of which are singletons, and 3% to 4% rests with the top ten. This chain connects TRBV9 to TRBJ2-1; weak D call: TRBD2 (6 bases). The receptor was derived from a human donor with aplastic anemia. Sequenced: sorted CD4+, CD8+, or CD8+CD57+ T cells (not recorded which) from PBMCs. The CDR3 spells CASSVETSLEQFF. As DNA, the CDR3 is TGTGCCAGCAGCGTAGAAACTAGCCTTGAGCAGTTCTTC.